The clone carrying this T cell receptor beta chain was seen only a few times. In the original processing: Reference gene primer amplification yielded estimated nucleated cell counts. Using immunoSEQ multiplex PCR, the repertoire was profiled, and TCRdb retains in-frame clones only, with some absent. V and J calls plus clone size are reproduced from that table; the DNA served to infer D and trimming. The sample has approximately 260,000 clones, around 87% seen once. The CDR3 loop spans 17 amino acids. Germline V gene sequence: CDR1 MNHEY, CDR2 SVGEGT. V shed 0 bases and J 2 bases; nucleotides not matched to a gene: 9. The sample originates from a study of blood T cell repertoires in COVID-19. Across the study: COVID-19 samples collected from the United States, Italy and Spain covered acute and convalescent phases. From T cells, B-cell-depleted T cells, or PBMCs came the material, which was cDNA or gDNA.

The sample was peripheral blood. The TCR comes from a man aged 18 to 29 with active or convalescent COVID-19. The chain couples TRBV6-2 or TRBV6-3 to TRBJ2-7, with 8 bases aligning to TRBD2. Here the CDR3 reads CASSYSVYAGGPYEQYF. The CDR3 DNA reads TGTGCCAGCAGTTACTCGGTTTATGCGGGAGGACCCTACGAGCAGTACTTC.